This TCR beta chain was identified in a study of cytomegalovirus exposure and HLA in healthy donors. Background on the study: The 90 to 150 validation repertoires and the approximately 690 first-cohort repertoires shared a platform, a later analysis reported.

As concerns this clone: Its antigen is unknown.

TCRdb's table, derived via immunoSEQ multiplex PCR, lists solely in-frame clones and lacks some. The profile shows about 150,000 clones, 94% of them singletons. Study conclusions and caveats: According to a subsequent analysis, TCR clusters from the first cohort were inclined to appear together in the 120 or so validation repertoires. Overall, roughly 170 TCR beta chains were annotated as cytomegalovirus-associated. Rarity held for most TCR sequences, but there were some public TCRs that occurred in many donors.

Sequencing input: PBMCs. The receptor comes from a man between 18 and 35 years old in good health and CMV-seropositive.

This CDR3 reads CASSSGIVGTDTQYF. CDR3 in DNA: TGCGCCAGCAGCTCCGGGATTGTGGGCACAGATACGCAGTATTTT. This chain connects TRBV5-1 to TRBJ2-3; D perhaps matches TRBD2 (5 bases). CDR1 SGHRS and CDR2 YFSETQ come from the germline V gene. The CDR3 runs to 15 residues. V lost 3 bases, J lost 1 base, and 12 bases lay in between. Full variable domain (remainder filled in from reference TRBV5-1 and TRBJ2-3): KAGVTQTPRYLIKTRGQQVTLSCSPISGHRSVSWYQQTPGQGLQFLFEYFSETQRNKGNFPGRFSGRQFSNSRSEMNVSTLELGDSALYLCASSSGIVGTDTQYFGPGTRLTVL.